Below, 18 T cell receptor beta chains from the same sample are listed, as sequenced in a study of T-cell memory formation after mild COVID-19. Via MiXCR, TCRdb re-called the 5' RACE reads, giving one row per CDR3 protein. This sample yields 150,000 to 200,000 distinct CDR3 sequences, of which around a fifth are seen a single time; 23% belongs to the top ten. The sequencing input was PBMCs or a T cell subset sorted from them (not recorded which). These TCRs come from an adult woman who had mild COVID-19 (a few samples of this study predate the infection). Cell type and time point are not known.

This chain connects TRBV7-9 to TRBJ2-3, with TRBD2 as a possible D gene (5 bases). V dropped 2 bases and J dropped 5 bases, with 17 bases sitting between them. Germline CDR1 is SEHNR and CDR2 is FQNEAQ (reference sequence). The CDR3 is 16 residues long. CDR3 sequence reads: CASSLPRVELIDTQYF. The CDR3 nucleotides read TGTGCCAGCAGCTTACCGCGGGTAGAACTCATAGATACGCAGTATTTT.

This clonotype was seen more than once but under ten times. The rearrangement links TRBV3-1 to TRBJ2-1, with D possibly TRBD1 on 6 matching bases. CDR1 is LGHDT and CDR2 is YNNKEL in the germline V gene (reference sequence). The V end was cut by 1 base, the J end by 2 bases, with 6 bases between. The CDR3 totals 14 residues. CDR3 sequence: CASSQGTAYNEQFF. In DNA form, the CDR3 reads TGTGCCAGCAGCCAAGGGACAGCCTACAATGAGCAGTTCTTC.

The rearrangement links TRBV20-1 to TRBJ1-1, with D perhaps matching TRBD1 (6 bases). V was shortened by 6 bases and J by 5 bases, with 16 bases between the two germline ends. The germline gives CDR1 DFQATT, CDR2 SNEGSKA (reference sequence). This CDR3 has 13 residues. CDR3 sequence: CSAPWDTPTEAFF. The CDR3 DNA follows: TGCAGTGCCCCGTGGGACACCCCGACTGAAGCTTTCTTT.

The rearrangement uses TRBV6-2 or TRBV6-3 and TRBJ2-3; D may be TRBD2 (5 bases). CDR3 size: 13 residues. V lost 5 bases to trimming and J lost 11 bases, with 17 bases between them. CDR1 is MNHEY, CDR2 SVGEGT, per germline. This CDR3 is CASSLQHGSEQYF. The CDR3 DNA reads as TGTGCCAGCAGTCTCCAACACGGTAGCGAGCAGTATTTT.

A few counts support this clonotype. One junction end disagrees with the germline gene, perhaps due to a read error. The chain couples TRBV7-6 to TRBJ1-1, with 7 positions matching TRBD1. The CDR3 sequence is 15 residues long. The germline CDR1 and CDR2 sequences are SGHVS and FNYEAQ. The CDR3: CDSSPPTGAATEAFF. CDR3 DNA: TGTGACAGCAGCCCCCCAACAGGGGCGGCAACTGAAGCTTTCTTT. Filled out from reference TRBV7-6 and TRBJ1-1, the complete variable domain reads GAGVSQSPRYKVTKRGQDVALRCDPISGHVSLYWYRQALGQGPEFLTYFNYEAQQDKSGLPNDRFSAERPEGSISTLTIQRTEQRDSAMYRCDSSPPTGAATEAFFGQGTRLTVV.

The V gene is TRBV7-9, the J gene TRBJ1-1, with TRBD1 matching 7 bases. CDR3 length: 15 amino acids. V shed 1 base and J 7 bases; nucleotides not matched to a gene: 9. Looked up from germline, CDR1 is SEHNR and CDR2 is FQNEAQ (reference sequence). This CDR3 reads CASSLEGGGEDEAFF. The CDR3 DNA sequence: TGTGCCAGCAGCTTAGAAGGAGGGGGCGAGGATGAAGCTTTCTTT.

The V and J genes are TRBV5-1 and TRBJ1-1; D might be TRBD1 (5 bases). From germline, CDR1 is SGHRS and CDR2 YFSETQ. The V gene lost 0 bases and the J gene lost 5 bases, with 8 bases spanning the gap. This CDR3 contains 13 residues. Here the CDR3 reads CASSLGRDTEAFF. DNA for the CDR3: TGCGCCAGCAGCTTGGGCAGGGATACTGAAGCTTTCTTT.

This clonotype was counted only a few times. The chain employs TRBV4-1 and TRBJ1-2; D is perhaps TRBD1 (6 bases). V dropped 4 bases and J dropped 4 bases, with 19 bases sitting between them. The CDR3 covers 16 residues. The germline gives CDR1 MGHRA, CDR2 YSYEKL. The CDR3 protein is CASSLSLGGRPYGYTF. The DNA for the CDR3 is TGCGCCAGCAGCCTTAGCCTAGGGGGGCGCCCCTATGGCTACACCTTC.

This clonotype was observed a few times. The chain has TRBV13 and TRBJ2-1, with TRBD2 matching 7 bases. The V gene end was trimmed by 5 bases and the J gene end by 8 bases; junction bases not matched to a gene: 6. The CDR3 contains 13 residues. Germline CDR1 PRHDT, CDR2 FYEKMQ (reference sequence). The CDR3 loop is CASSETSSHEQFF. CDR3 sequence (DNA): TGTGCCAGCAGCGAGACTAGCAGCCATGAGCAGTTCTTC.

This sequence joins TRBV7-2 and TRBJ2-3; 8 bases are shared with TRBD1. Germline loops: CDR1 SGHTA, CDR2 FQGNSA. The CDR3 totals 17 residues. The V and J ends lost 1 base and 4 bases, in that order; junction bases with no gene match: 10. CDR3 sequence (DNA): TGTGCCAGCAGCTTAGTAGCAGGACAGGGAGTGGCAGATACGCAGTATTTT. It translates to CASSLVAGQGVADTQYF.

This clonotype was picked up a small number of times. This chain connects TRBV11-2 to TRBJ2-1, with D possibly matching TRBD1 (5 bases). Trimming left V 1 base short and J 5 bases short, with 15 bases between. The CDR3 has 16 residues. Per germline, CDR1 SGHAT and CDR2 FQNNGV. In DNA, the CDR3 is TGTGCCAGCAGCTTAGGGGGCGGAGAGGTCCACAATGAGCAGTTCTTC. Translated: CASSLGGGEVHNEQFF.

This rearrangement joins TRBV7-8 to TRBJ1-1, with no clear D. The CDR3 has 13 residues. V was trimmed by 0 bases and J by 8 bases, leaving 10 bases between them. Germline V gives CDR1 SGHVS, CDR2 FQNEAQ. CDR3 nucleotides: TGTGCCAGCAGCTTAGCGTACGTCAGGGAAGCTTTCTTT. Translated: CASSLAYVREAFF.

This clonotype occurred once. This sequence joins TRBV9 and TRBJ2-7; D not resolved. The V gene lost 4 bases and the J gene lost 3 bases, with 17 bases spanning the gap. CDR3 length: 15 amino acids. Germline V gene data show CDR1 as SGDLS and CDR2 as YYNGEE. The DNA of the CDR3 is TGTGCCAGCAGCCACGGATCAGGTGGAAACTACGAGCAGTACTTC. Translated: CASSHGSGGNYEQYF.

The chain recombines TRBV27 with TRBJ2-7, with 7 bases matching TRBD1. The CDR3 contains 14 residues. Germline values: CDR1 MNHEY, CDR2 SMNVEV (reference sequence). The ends lost 5 bases at V and 2 bases at J; junction bases unmatched: 6. DNA of the CDR3: TGTGCCAGCAGTCCGACAGGGTCCCCCTACGAGCAGTACTTC. Translating it yields CASSPTGSPYEQYF.

This clonotype was counted a few times. The CDR3 loop is CASSQTSGQETQYF. CDR3 bases: TGTGCCAGCAGTCAAACTAGCGGCCAAGAGACCCAGTACTTC. The V call is TRBV12-3 or TRBV12-4, the J call TRBJ2-5; 8 bases match TRBD2. There are 14 residues in the CDR3. With V trimmed by 5 bases and J by 1 base, 3 bases remained unmatched.

V gene TRBV9 combines with J gene TRBJ1-1; D not certain. Germline loops: CDR1 SGDLS, CDR2 YYNGEE. Trimming took off 3 bases at V and 3 bases at J, with 15 bases between the two ends. The CDR3 covers 15 residues. This chain's CDR3 is CASSARAFEHTEAFF. The CDR3 bases are TGTGCCAGCAGCGCGAGGGCGTTTGAGCACACTGAAGCTTTCTTT.

The genes are TRBV12-3 or TRBV12-4 and TRBJ1-1; D gene uncertain. Trimming removed 7 bases from V and 1 base from J, with 19 bases in between. This CDR3 spans 16 amino acids. The CDR3 reads CASTPVVGSSNTEAFF. The CDR3 DNA follows: TGTGCCAGCACCCCCGTGGTAGGTTCCTCGAACACTGAAGCTTTCTTT.

A few counts support this clonotype. V usage is TRBV20-1 and J usage is TRBJ2-7, with 10 bases aligning to TRBD2. V lost 0 bases to trimming and J lost 0 bases; unmatched junction nucleotides: 5. The CDR3 covers 16 residues. Germline CDR1 reads DFQATT; CDR2 reads SNEGSKA (reference sequence). The CDR3 nucleotides are TGCAGTGCTAGAGATAGGGCTAGCGGGAGCTCCTACGAGCAGTACTTC. Its translation is CSARDRASGSSYEQYF.